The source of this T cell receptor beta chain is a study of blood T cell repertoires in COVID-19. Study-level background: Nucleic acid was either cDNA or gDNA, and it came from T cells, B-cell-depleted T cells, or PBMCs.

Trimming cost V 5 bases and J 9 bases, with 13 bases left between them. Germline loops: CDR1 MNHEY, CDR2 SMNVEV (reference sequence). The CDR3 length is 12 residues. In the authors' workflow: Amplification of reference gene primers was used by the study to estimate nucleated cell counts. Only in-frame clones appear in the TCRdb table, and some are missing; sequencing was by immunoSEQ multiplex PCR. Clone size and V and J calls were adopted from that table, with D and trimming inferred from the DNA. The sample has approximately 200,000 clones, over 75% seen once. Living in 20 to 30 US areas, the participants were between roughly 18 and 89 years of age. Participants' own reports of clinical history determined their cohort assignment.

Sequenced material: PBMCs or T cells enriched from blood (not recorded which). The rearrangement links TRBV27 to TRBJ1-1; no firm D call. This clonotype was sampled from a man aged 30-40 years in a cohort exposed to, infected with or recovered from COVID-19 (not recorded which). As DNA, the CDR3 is TGTGCCAGCAGTCCGGGCGGGAGGCAAGCTTTCTTT. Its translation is CASSPGGRQAFF.